The clone carrying this T cell receptor beta chain was seen at least ten times. Antigen: not known. For TCRbeta, the library was prepared with unique molecular identifiers. One entry per CDR3 protein, called by TCRdb with MiXCR from the PCR reads. The sample includes about 300,000 distinct CDR3 sequences, about 9.4% seen only once; the top ten take 7.5%. The data were obtained in a study of T-cell reconstitution after alpha-beta-depleted transplantation in children. This CDR3 contains 19 residues. Trimming took 3 bases from V and 4 from J; bases not matched to a gene: 9. CDR1 is SGHVS and CDR2 is FNYEAQ in the germline V gene. Whole-study results and caveats: One year post-transplant, T-cell counts and diversity were largely derived from T cells produced anew.

This clonotype was obtained from a boy under three years old with acute myeloid leukemia, due to receive a stem cell transplant. The V gene is TRBV7-6, the J gene TRBJ2-1, with 16 bases lining up with TRBD2. The material was PBMCs, obtained before TCRalphabeta/CD19-depleted stem cell transplant. The CDR3 spells CASSLGTSGRAAKYNEQFF. CDR3 DNA: TGTGCCAGCAGCTTGGGGACTAGCGGGAGGGCCGCTAAGTACAATGAGCAGTTCTTC.